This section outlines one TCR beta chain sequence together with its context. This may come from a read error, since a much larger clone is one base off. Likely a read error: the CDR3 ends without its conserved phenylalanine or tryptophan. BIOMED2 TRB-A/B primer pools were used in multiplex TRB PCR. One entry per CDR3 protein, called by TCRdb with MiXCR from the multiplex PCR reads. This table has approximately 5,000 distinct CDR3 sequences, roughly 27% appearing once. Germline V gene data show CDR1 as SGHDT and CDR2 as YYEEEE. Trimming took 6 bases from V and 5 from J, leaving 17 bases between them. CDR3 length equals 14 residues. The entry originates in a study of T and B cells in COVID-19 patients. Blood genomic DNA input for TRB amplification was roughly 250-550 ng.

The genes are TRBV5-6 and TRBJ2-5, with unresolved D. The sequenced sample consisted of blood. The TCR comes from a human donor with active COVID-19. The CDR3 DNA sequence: TGTGCCAGCAATTACCCTCGGGCCCCCGAGACCCAGTACTTA. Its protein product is CASNYPRAPETQYL.